This record looks at one T cell receptor (beta chain) sequence and its context. Its antigen remains unidentified. A junction boundary mismatches the germline segment, possibly from a read error. Next came a second PCR, run for roughly 6 to 11 cycles, which used a sample-barcoded 5' primer along with a J-beta primer mix. Each CDR3 protein is one row after TCRdb ran MiXCR on the 5' RACE reads. The table has more than 500,000 distinct CDR3 sequences, roughly 29% seen once. This specimen belongs to a study of blood T cells in healthy people across ages. Whole-study results and caveats: TCR beta diversity, measured per million T cells, fell in a roughly linear way with age.

Donation came from healthy Caucasian individuals in Russia who were aged about 6 to 95. The TCR was taken from a woman in her 70s in good health. The sample taken for sequencing was blood.

As DNA, the CDR3 is TGTGCCAGCTCCCTGATGTGGACACCCGACAATAAGCAGTTCTTC. It encodes CASSLMWTPDNKQFF. This chain joins TRBV27 and TRBJ2-1; TRBD1 might be the D (5 bases). CDR1 is MNHEY and CDR2 is SMNVEV in the germline V gene (reference sequence). The CDR3 runs to 15 residues.